This is a list of T cell receptor beta chains from one sample in a study of Ad26.COV2.S vaccination and SARS-CoV-2 variants. The protocol was immunoSEQ multiplex PCR, while the TCRdb copy is restricted to in-frame clones and leaves out a portion. The sample gives approximately 300,000 clones, roughly 86% of which show up once; approximately 2% is in the top ten. The sample was peripheral blood, taken in a trial of Ad26.COV2.S vaccine versus placebo. The receptors here all came from a person between 18 and 65 years old who received the Ad26.COV2.S COVID-19 vaccine or a placebo. Each CDR3 is given with its conserved first and last residue. The order of the fields is J gene, V gene, CDR3 protein.

TRBJ1-4,TRBV6-1,CASSEKRGEKLFF
TRBJ2-3,TRBV18,CASSPPVRTASWDTQYF
TRBJ2-7,TRBV9,CASSAGGSYEQYF
TRBJ2-1,TRBV19,CASSIARAGSYNEQFF
TRBJ1-2,TRBV5-6,CASSLGQGQSNYGYTF
TRBJ2-1,TRBV15,CATSTGGSPAEQFF
TRBJ1-2,TRBV7-9,CASSLVQEFYYGYTF
TRBJ1-1,TRBV12-3/TRBV12-4,CASSFLPGQVAFF
TRBJ1-1,TRBV5-4,CASSPGGRENTEAFF
TRBJ2-1,TRBV9,CASSVEDSGGRNEQFF
TRBJ2-1,TRBV11-2,CASSKWTDPNEQFF
TRBJ2-3,TRBV5-4,CASSWEPSGADTQYF
TRBJ1-1,TRBV7-9,CASSLVGAEAFF
TRBJ2-7,TRBV3-1/TRBV3-2,CASSQDPGFGYEQYF
TRBJ1-1,TRBV11-1,CASSSNLRGSSEAFF
TRBJ1-5,TRBV9,CASSRPLRTCNQPQHF
TRBJ1-2,TRBV30,CAWKSKLLDGYTF
TRBJ1-1,TRBV2,CASTGGANTEAFF
TRBJ1-6,TRBV6-5,CASSWRQYNSPLHF
TRBJ2-2,TRBV4-3,CASSQVAGAGELFF
TRBJ2-5,TRBV15,CATSTPGLAGETQYF
TRBJ1-2,TRBV4-1,CASSQPDRGRYGYTF
TRBJ2-4,TRBV7-2,CASSPYSGTLAKNIQYF
TRBJ1-2,TRBV7-8,CASSPGRNYGYTF
TRBJ2-5,TRBV7-2,CASSLVAGKETQYF
TRBJ1-2,TRBV2,CARATASYGYTF
TRBJ1-6,TRBV5-4,CASSGAGGQGNSPLHF
TRBJ1-5,TRBV7-8,CASRFGASNQPQHF
TRBJ2-7,TRBV2,CASSGKAGVIYEQYF
TRBJ2-7,TRBV30,CAWTGVNYEQYF
TRBJ1-2,TRBV10-2,CASTPGTVQRGYTF
TRBJ2-5,TRBV5-1,CASSILGVRQETQYF
TRBJ1-5,TRBV30,CAWGPGGGGQPQHF
TRBJ1-1,TRBV7-2,CASSFRQGDWYTEAFF
TRBJ1-5,TRBV7-8,CASSLEGAGNQPQHF
TRBJ2-2,TRBV20-1,CSASVGWNTGELFF
TRBJ1-3,TRBV7-8,CASRSDRGNSGNTIYF
TRBJ1-2,TRBV2,CASRAYRGGGYGYTF
TRBJ1-6,TRBV19,CASSRGEFLNSPLHF
TRBJ1-2,TRBV5-4,CASSLGSGYTF
TRBJ1-1,TRBV4-1,CASSQVRTGFTEAFF
TRBJ2-1,TRBV12-5,CASGRGQGSLRAVFF